These T cell receptor beta chains were read from a single sample in a study of early T cells in non-severe SARS-CoV-2 infection. One entry per CDR3 protein, called by TCRdb with MiXCR from the 5' RACE reads. The sample consists of more than 65,000 distinct CDR3 sequences, around an eighth of them appearing once. The sequenced material came from whole blood. These receptors all come from an adult who was a healthcare worker with PCR-confirmed SARS-CoV-2 infection or an uninfected control (not recorded which). The CDR3 runs from the conserved cysteine through the conserved F or W. The D gene is left open where the match is weak. Size tells how often a clone was seen, or its class if it is expanded.

v_call	clone_size	d_call	j_call	cdr3_nt	cdr3_aa
TRBV9	many	NA	TRBJ2-7	TGTGCCAGCAGCGTGAATTTCGACGAGCAGTACTTC	CASSVNFDEQYF
TRBV20-1	many	NA	TRBJ1-4	TGCAGTGCTTCACGACGGACAGCAACTAATGAAAAACTGTTTTTT	CSASRRTATNEKLFF
TRBV7-2	many	NA	TRBJ2-5	TGTGCCAGCAGCTTGCGGGGCCAAGAGACCCAGTACTTC	CASSLRGQETQYF
TRBV9	many	TRBD2	TRBJ2-1	TGTGCCAGCAGCGTAGTAGGAGCGGGAGCTGACAATGAGCAGTTCTTC	CASSVVGAGADNEQFF
TRBV7-9	many	NA	TRBJ2-7	TGTGCCAGCAGCCCCTCGGGTCCATACGAGCAGTACTTC	CASSPSGPYEQYF
TRBV30	many	NA	TRBJ2-1	TGTGCCTGGACCCGGGGGAAACAGTTCTCCTACAATGAGCAGTTCTTC	CAWTRGKQFSYNEQFF
TRBV7-6	many	NA	TRBJ2-2	TGTGCCAGCAGCTTAGGAAGTTGGAACACCGGGGAGCTGTTTTTT	CASSLGSWNTGELFF
TRBV10-3	many	NA	TRBJ2-3	TGTGCCATCGGTCGAGGAATCACAGATACGCAGTATTTT	CAIGRGITDTQYF
TRBV28	many	TRBD1	TRBJ2-1	TGTGCCAGCAGTTTACCTGGACAGGGGAGCTCCTACAATGAGCAGTTCTTC	CASSLPGQGSSYNEQFF
TRBV6-2/TRBV6-3	many	TRBD1	TRBJ2-7	TGTGCCAGCAGTTCGGACAGGATTCCCTACGAGCAGTACTTC	CASSSDRIPYEQYF